The clone carrying this TCR beta chain was observed many times. Its antigen is not known. This specimen comes from a study of PD-1 blockade in classical Hodgkin lymphoma. Relapse after autologous stem cell transplantation occurred in every patient, and brentuximab vedotin exposure varied. Germline lookup yields CDR1 MNHEY and CDR2 SVGAGI. CDR3 length equals 14 residues. V lost 5 bases to trimming and J lost 3 bases, with 14 bases between them. Sequencing was performed with immunoSEQ multiplex PCR; in TCRdb, only in-frame clones are kept and a portion is missing. The table records roughly 140,000 clones, about 81% of them present only once. Study-wide findings and caveats: Before treatment, complete responders showed about the same diversity as newly diagnosed patients. Reported baseline diversity: healthy donors highest, relapsed/refractory patients lowest.

The sequencing used peripheral blood mononuclear cells (PBMCs), collected before the second cycle of nivolumab. The clonotype comes from a human donor with classical Hodgkin lymphoma. The chain employs TRBV6-5 and TRBJ2-7; D tentatively fits TRBD1 or TRBD2 (5 bases each). The CDR3 DNA follows: TGTGCCAGCAGTCATTACGGGGCCAGCTACGAGCAGTACTTC. This encodes CASSHYGASYEQYF.